This TCR beta chain was recorded in a study of low-dose radiotherapy and immunotherapy resistance in tumors (dated by TCRdb to between 2021 and 2024). Describing the broader study: In Cohort 1, each fraction delivered 0.5 Gy every 2 weeks, and the prescribed total PTV dose was 6.5 Gy. Cohort 2 received 1 Gy per fraction every two weeks, with a total of 13 Gy over 26 weeks. Nivolumab and ipilimumab were both given intravenously, with nivolumab at a 240 mg flat dose every two weeks and ipilimumab at 1 mg/kg every six weeks. Every two weeks, patients got intravenous cyclophosphamide at 200 mg/m2, given one day ahead of each radiation and immunotherapy administration. Starting on cycle 1 day 1, patients took 300 mg of aspirin by mouth once a day for four cycles. No randomization into treatment groups was done for the people taking part in the trial. Eight patients were included in the translational analysis, namely three from the first dose cohort plus the first five from the second dose cohort.

This clonotype appeared many times. The antigen it binds to is not known. Base qualities are not recorded, but no much larger clone differs from it by a single base. Reading from cysteine to phenylalanine, the CDR3 counts 11 amino acids. Left in the record is the CDR3 DNA by itself, 33 bases read in frame from the first base. The germline V gene sets CDR1 to MDHEN and CDR2 to SYDVKM. V is pared back by 9 bases and J by 5 bases, with 8 bases lying between the germline termini. The meaning of the sample's time point label: after trial treatment. The treatment or condition label, as the study defines it: LDRT plus nivolumab, ipilimumab, low-dose cyclophosphamide and aspirin (RACIN trial). Donors were enrolled in RACIN, a single-arm phase I dose-escalation trial in which nivolumab, ipilimumab, aspirin, low-dose cyclophosphamide and low-dose radiotherapy were combined. Patients with advanced, TIL-negative solid tumors were considered eligible.

The sequencer was an Illumina HiSeq 2500. First-strand cDNA was synthesized using Superscript III and a set of TRAV- and TRBV-specific primers, so that both TCRalpha and TCRbeta chains were covered. TCRs were amplified with Phusion for 15 to 20 PCR cycles, with a constant-region primer paired with the adapter attached to the V primers. Isolated mRNA was amplified with the MessageAmp II aRNA Amplification Kit, using a roughly 15-hour in vitro transcription at 37°C. The Dynabeads mRNA DIRECT Purification Kit was used to isolate the mRNA for TCR sequencing. Indexed Illumina adapters were added in a second Phusion PCR of about 24 cycles, after which AMPure XP beads were used to purify the products. The original pipeline was this. Using custom Perl scripts, TCR sequences that encoded the same protein were pooled, out-of-frame sequences were dropped, and the abundance of each clonotype was calculated. The analysis excluded TCR sequences that were supported by just one read. Shannon entropy, Gini index, clonality, richness, and the frequency of TCRs shared between repertoires were included as repertoire metrics. The public reads were reprocessed in TCRdb via fastp at Q25 and MiXCR, keeping in-frame beta chains. One record per CDR3 amino acid sequence lists the most common genes and DNA. The V and J calls and clone size are TCRdb's, not the authors'. Recorded for this sample are around 80,000 distinct CDR3 sequences; less than 20% of them occurred a single time. The ten largest clonotypes hold approximately 1.5% of the sample.

The rearranged chain carries TRBV28 and TRBJ1-5; no D segment can be confidently identified. The sequence was obtained from a male donor with prostate cancer. The material was PBMCs, obtained after low-dose radiotherapy plus immunotherapy. The CDR3 region: CASAGYQPQHF. DNA sequence: TGTGCCAGTGCAGGTTATCAGCCCCAGCATTTT.